This T cell receptor beta chain originates from a study of T cell repertoires in cytomegalovirus infection. This clonotype was observed at least ten times. Its antigen remains unidentified. TCRdb re-called the reads through MiXCR, storing one row per CDR3 protein. Here the sample spans some 120,000 distinct CDR3 sequences, roughly 32% being singletons. The source of this sequence is a human donor in good health (CMV status not recorded). Some clones in this sample may be carry-over from other donors' samples. The source material was CD8+ T cells from cultured PBMCs, sampled from culture after CMV antigen stimulation.

In nucleotides, the CDR3 is TGTGCCAGCAGTCCCGATAGCGGGGGAATCGAGCAGTACTTC. This codes for CASSPDSGGIEQYF. The chain carries TRBV12-3 or TRBV12-4 and TRBJ2-7; 9 bases are a match to TRBD2. This CDR3 comprises 14 residues. Trimming took 5 bases from V and 6 from J; bases not matched to a gene: 8.